One sample yielded the 30 T cell receptor beta chains listed below, sequenced in a study of T-cell reconstitution after alpha-beta-depleted transplantation in children. Using unique molecular identifiers, the investigators prepared the TCRbeta library. Using its own MiXCR run on the PCR reads, TCRdb lists one record per CDR3 protein. The sample has 600,000 to 700,000 distinct CDR3 sequences; roughly 15% are singletons. Sequences were derived from PBMCs from the stem cell graft donor, sampled from the stem cell graft. These TCRs come from a human donor who donated a stem cell graft to a child with acute myeloid leukemia.

The rearrangement links TRBV11-2 to TRBJ2-5; 8 nucleotides align to TRBD2. There are 17 residues in the CDR3. Germline values: CDR1 SGHAT, CDR2 FQNNGV. Unmatched junction bases numbered 9, after V lost 0 bases and J lost 3 bases. CDR3 in DNA: TGTGCCAGCAGCTTAGAGGGGTTTAGCGGGGCAAAAGAGACCCAGTACTTC. Its protein product is CASSLEGFSGAKETQYF. Full variable domain (remainder filled in from reference TRBV11-2 and TRBJ2-5): EAGVAQSPRYKIIEKRQSVAFWCNPISGHATLYWYQQILGQGPKLLIQFQNNGVVDDSQLPKDRFSAERLKGVDSTLKIQPAKLEDSAVYLCASSLEGFSGAKETQYFGPGTRLLVL.

This clonotype was seen ten or more times. The J gene is TRBJ2-1, the V gene TRBV29-1; 12 bases align to TRBD2. Germline V gene data show CDR1 as SQVTM and CDR2 as ANQGSEA. V shed 6 bases, J shed 10 bases, and the junction held 13 bases outside the gene matches. The CDR3 extends over 15 amino acids. CDR3 residues: CSVPGPSGGAREQFF. CDR3 DNA: TGCAGCGTCCCCGGCCCTAGCGGGGGGGCAAGGGAGCAGTTCTTC.

This clonotype came up many times. The J gene is TRBJ1-1, the V gene TRBV20-1; tentatively, D is TRBD1 (6 bases). Germline assignment: CDR1 DFQATT and CDR2 SNEGSKA (reference sequence). The length of the CDR3 is 13 residues. Trimming left V 0 bases short and J 2 bases short, with 7 bases between. CDR3 nucleotide sequence: TGCAGTGCTAGAGACAGGGGTAACACTGAAGCTTTCTTT. Translating gives CSARDRGNTEAFF.

This clonotype was found a few times. This may come from a read error, since a much larger clone is one base off. This sequence joins TRBV20-1 and TRBJ2-3; 8 bases agree with TRBD2. Germline loops: CDR1 DFQATT, CDR2 SNEGSKA (reference sequence). This CDR3 has 14 residues. The V gene end was trimmed by 6 bases and the J gene end by 2 bases; junction bases not matched to a gene: 7. The CDR3 coding sequence is TGCAGTGCCCAGGCGGGGGGAGCCACAGATACGCAGTATTTT. Its protein is CSAQAGGATDTQYF.

The chain recombines TRBV5-6 with TRBJ2-7; TRBD2 matches 7 bases. The V gene end was trimmed by 6 bases and the J gene end by 7 bases; junction bases not matched to a gene: 22. This CDR3 is 17 amino acids long. Germline loops: CDR1 SGHDT, CDR2 YYEEEE. In DNA, the CDR3 is TGTGCCAGCACCCGGGGGGTACAGGCCCTACCTACGAGGGAGCAGTACTTC. This encodes CASTRGVQALPTREQYF.

V gene TRBV12-3 or TRBV12-4 combines with J gene TRBJ1-5; TRBD1 is a possible D gene (6 bases). There are 16 residues in the CDR3. V lost 11 bases and J lost 0, with 20 bases in between. For the CDR3, the DNA is TGTGCCTGCTGTCAGTGGGACATCTATAGCAATCAGCCCCAGCATTTT. It is translated as CACCQWDIYSNQPQHF.

This clonotype was picked up a small number of times. The CDR3 protein is CATSRTGTDGELFF. Here the CDR3 DNA reads TGTGCCACCAGTAGGACAGGGACGGACGGGGAGCTGTTTTTT. This sequence joins TRBV24-1 and TRBJ2-2, with 8 bases matching TRBD1. The V gene's germline CDR1 is KGHDR and CDR2 SFDVKD. The CDR3 sequence is 14 residues long. The trim removed 6 bases at V and 7 bases at J, leaving 6 bases unmatched.

V gene TRBV12-3 or TRBV12-4 combines with J gene TRBJ2-1, with 7 bases that match TRBD2. The CDR3 extends over 13 amino acids. The V segment lost 2 bases and the J segment 10 bases; nucleotides outside the gene matches: 5. The CDR3 nucleotides are TGTGCCAGCAGTTTATTGGGAGGGGTCGAGCAGTTCTTC. This encodes CASSLLGGVEQFF.

Many counts were recorded for this clonotype. The rearrangement uses TRBV29-1 and TRBJ1-1, with D possibly matching TRBD1 (6 bases). Germline CDR1 and CDR2: SQVTM and ANQGSEA. This CDR3 region has 14 residues. Trimming shortened V by 3 bases and J by 0 bases, and 11 bases separated the two germline ends. The CDR3 bases are TGCAGCGTTGATACAGGGCCATTGAACACTGAAGCTTTCTTT. Protein product: CSVDTGPLNTEAFF.

The CDR3 DNA sequence: TGTGCCAGCAGTTTTGAAGGACAGCCCGGAAACACCATATATTTT. The encoded protein is CASSFEGQPGNTIYF. The rearrangement uses TRBV12-3 or TRBV12-4 and TRBJ1-3, with D perhaps matching TRBD1 (6 bases). The CDR3 has 15 amino acids. Trimming took 3 bases from V and 4 from J, leaving 13 bases between them.

CDR3 sequence: CATSRGQGDGYTF. CDR3 DNA sequence: TGTGCCACCAGCAGGGGACAGGGGGATGGCTACACCTTC. The V and J genes are TRBV15 and TRBJ1-2; 11 bases are shared with TRBD1. The CDR3 loop spans 13 amino acids. J gave up 6 bases and V 3 bases, and 0 bases lay outside the gene matches. Germline CDR1 and CDR2: LNHNV and YYDKDF (reference sequence).

This chain links TRBV12-3 or TRBV12-4 with TRBJ2-4; no firm D call. The CDR3 spans 12 residues. V dropped 5 bases and J dropped 14 bases, with 16 bases sitting between them. The CDR3 is CASSPLGGSEYF. The CDR3 DNA reads TGTGCCAGCAGTCCCCTGGGTGGGTCCGAGTACTTC.

This clonotype has a count of ten or more. The rearrangement joins TRBV20-1 to TRBJ2-7, with a possible D match to TRBD2 (6 bases). V lost 5 bases, J lost 6 bases, and 11 bases lay in between. The CDR3 runs 11 residues. Germline CDR1 is DFQATT and CDR2 is SNEGSKA (reference sequence). The CDR3 region has the DNA TGCAGTGCTTCGGAGGGAATCGAGCAGTACGTC. It specifies CSASEGIEQYV.

The chain recombines TRBV15 with TRBJ1-1; 9 bases agree with TRBD1. The junction had 4 bases not matched to a gene; V was cut back by 0 bases and J by 2 bases. The CDR3 is made up of 16 amino acids. Germline values: CDR1 LNHNV, CDR2 YYDKDF (reference sequence). Here the CDR3 DNA reads TGTGCCACCAGCAGAGAGAGGGACAGGGCAAACACTGAAGCTTTCTTT. It translates to CATSRERDRANTEAFF. The variable domain in full, with the rest retrieved from reference TRBV15 and TRBJ1-1, is DAMVIQNPRYQVTQFGKPVTLSCSQTLNHNVMYWYQQKSSQAPKLLFHYYDKDFNNEADTPDNFQSRRPNTSFCFLDIRSPGLGDTAMYLCATSRERDRANTEAFFGQGTRLTVV.

V usage is TRBV20-1 and J usage is TRBJ2-7; possibly TRBD2 for D (5 bases). V was shortened by 0 bases and J by 6 bases, with 9 bases between the two germline ends. There are 12 residues in the CDR3. Per the germline V gene, CDR1 is DFQATT and CDR2 is SNEGSKA (reference sequence). CDR3 sequence (DNA): TGCAGTGCTAGAGATAGGGAGCGCGAGCAGTACGTC. The encoded protein is CSARDREREQYV.

This clonotype was counted a few times. The chain recombines TRBV20-1 with TRBJ2-7; D is perhaps TRBD1 (5 bases). In germline, CDR1 is DFQATT, CDR2 SNEGSKA (reference sequence). The CDR3 has 15 residues. V was clipped by 1 base and J by 2 bases, with 15 bases between them. The CDR3 reads CSARAPQGLAYEQYV. The CDR3 nucleotides are TGCAGTGCTAGAGCCCCCCAGGGCCTGGCCTACGAGCAGTACGTC.

This clonotype occurred once. Mismatch with germline at one junction end may stem from a read error. The chain joins TRBV12-3 or TRBV12-4 to TRBJ2-7; perhaps D is TRBD1 or TRBD2 (5 bases each). The CDR3 has 11 residues. CDR3 sequence reads: CASSRDGLLDF. The CDR3 nucleotides are TGTGCCAGCAGTAGGGACGGCCTATTGGACTTC.

The chain joins TRBV5-1 to TRBJ2-5; possibly TRBD1 for D (6 bases). This CDR3 is built from 14 residues. Germline V gene lookup returns CDR1 SGHRS and CDR2 YFSETQ. The ends were cut back, 1 base at V and 5 bases at J, with 12 bases in the middle. In DNA, the CDR3 is TGCGCCAGCAGCTTGAACAGGGTTTGGGAGACCCAGTACTTC. Residues: CASSLNRVWETQYF.

This chain joins TRBV2 and TRBJ1-1, with 8 bases aligning to TRBD1. Trimming at V came to 6 bases and at J to 4 bases, leaving 7 bases not matched to a gene. From germline, CDR1 is SNHLY and CDR2 FYNNEI. The CDR3 spans 14 residues. For the CDR3, the DNA is TGTGCCAGCAGGATCGGACAGGGCTTCACTGAAGCTTTCTTT. Protein: CASRIGQGFTEAFF. Drawing the rest from reference TRBV2 and TRBJ1-1, the complete variable domain is EPEVTQTPSHQVTQMGQEVILRCVPISNHLYFYWYRQILGQKVEFLVSFYNNEISEKSEIFDDQFSVERPDGSNFTLKIRSTKLEDSAMYFCASRIGQGFTEAFFGQGTRLTVV.

The chain links TRBV28 to TRBJ1-2; D not certain. CDR3 size: 10 residues. Germline-derived CDR1 and CDR2 are MDHEN and SYDVKM. V was clipped by 5 bases and J by 9 bases, with 7 bases between them. In DNA form, the CDR3 reads TGTGCCAGCAGTCAGGACCGCTACACCTTC. This sequence encodes CASSQDRYTF.

V is TRBV24-1 and J is TRBJ2-3; TRBD1 matches 7 bases. V shed 4 bases, J shed 3 bases, and the junction held 6 bases outside the gene matches. Looked up from germline, CDR1 is KGHDR and CDR2 is SFDVKD. This CDR3 has 15 residues. The CDR3 is CATSEQQGSTDTQYF. In DNA form, the CDR3 reads TGTGCCACCAGTGAACAACAGGGGTCAACAGATACGCAGTATTTT.

This clonotype has a count of ten or more. V and J are TRBV12-3 or TRBV12-4 and TRBJ2-3, with D possibly called TRBD1 or TRBD2 (5 bases each). V was clipped by 6 bases and J by 4 bases, with 14 bases between them. This CDR3 region has 14 residues. Here the CDR3 DNA reads TGTGCCAGCAGGCGCTGGGACGGGGCAGATACGCAGTATTTT. Encoded protein: CASRRWDGADTQYF.

In its sample, this clonotype was seen many times. This sequence joins TRBV20-1 and TRBJ2-3, with D tentatively TRBD1 or TRBD2 (5 bases each). The CDR3 contains 16 residues. Trimming cost V 5 bases and J 0 bases, with 18 bases left between them. CDR1 is DFQATT, CDR2 SNEGSKA, per germline (reference sequence). CDR3 protein: CSARSMGVASTDTQYF. The CDR3, as DNA: TGCAGTGCTCGTTCTATGGGGGTGGCTAGCACAGATACGCAGTATTTT.

This clonotype was observed at least ten times. The V call is TRBV24-1, the J call TRBJ2-1; D possibly uses TRBD1 or TRBD2 (5 bases each). The V end was cut by 5 bases, the J end by 10 bases, with 14 bases between. This CDR3 has 13 residues. Germline V gene data show CDR1 as KGHDR and CDR2 as SFDVKD. The CDR3 DNA reads as TGTGCCACCAGTGCCCCGGGGCTCAAAGAGCAGTTCTTC. This gives the protein CATSAPGLKEQFF.

This clonotype turned up a few times. This rearrangement joins TRBV24-1 to TRBJ2-7; D gene ambiguous. Germline CDR1 reads KGHDR; CDR2 reads SFDVKD. The V gene lost 3 bases and the J gene lost 2 bases, with 7 bases spanning the gap. The CDR3 loop spans 13 amino acids. The DNA of the CDR3 is TGTGCCACCAGTGATGGTCAAACCTACGAGCAGTACTTC. It codes for CATSDGQTYEQYF.

The table lists this clonotype with many counts. The chain joins TRBV20-1 to TRBJ2-3; D remains ambiguous. The CDR3 extends over 13 amino acids. The germline CDR1 and CDR2 sequences are DFQATT and SNEGSKA (reference sequence). Trimming cost V 8 bases and J 4 bases, with 16 bases left between them. Here the CDR3 DNA reads TGCAGTTCCAGCTTAGTTGGAGCAGATACGCAGTATTTT. It specifies CSSSLVGADTQYF.

This clonotype has at least ten counts. The gene calls are TRBV10-3 and TRBJ2-1, with 9 bases identical to TRBD2. Trimming cost V 5 bases and J 1 base; bases outside gene matches: 9. Germline CDR1 is ENHRY and CDR2 is SYGVKD. This CDR3 comprises 17 residues. The CDR3 region has the DNA TGTGCCATCAGTCACCCCACTAGCGGGTCATCCTACAATGAGCAGTTCTTC. Encoded protein: CAISHPTSGSSYNEQFF.

The chain employs TRBV7-2 and TRBJ2-7, with 8 bases identical to TRBD2. The CDR3 covers 18 residues. The V gene's germline CDR1 is SGHTA and CDR2 FQGNSA. The J segment lost 1 base and the V segment lost 3 bases, leaving 14 bases of the junction unmatched. CDR3 sequence: CASSLRLVAGQNSYEQYF. CDR3 bases: TGTGCCAGCAGCTTGCGTTTGGTAGCGGGGCAAAATTCCTACGAGCAGTACTTC.

This clonotype has at least ten counts. V gene TRBV7-2 combines with J gene TRBJ1-1, with 7 nucleotides matching TRBD1. Per the germline V gene, CDR1 is SGHTA and CDR2 is FQGNSA. V lost 1 base, J lost 11 bases, and 7 bases stayed unmatched. This CDR3 has 13 residues. This chain's CDR3 is CASSLGDSRRAFF. In DNA form, the CDR3 reads TGTGCCAGCAGCTTAGGGGACAGCAGGCGGGCTTTCTTT.

This clonotype occurred many times. For the CDR3, the DNA is TGTGCCAGCAGCTTAGACAGGGACTATGGCTACACCTTC. It encodes CASSLDRDYGYTF. The chain has TRBV7-2 and TRBJ1-2, with D possibly being TRBD1 (6 bases). Germline loops: CDR1 SGHTA, CDR2 FQGNSA. Trimming cost V 1 base and J 3 bases, with 6 bases left between them. CDR3 length: 13 amino acids.